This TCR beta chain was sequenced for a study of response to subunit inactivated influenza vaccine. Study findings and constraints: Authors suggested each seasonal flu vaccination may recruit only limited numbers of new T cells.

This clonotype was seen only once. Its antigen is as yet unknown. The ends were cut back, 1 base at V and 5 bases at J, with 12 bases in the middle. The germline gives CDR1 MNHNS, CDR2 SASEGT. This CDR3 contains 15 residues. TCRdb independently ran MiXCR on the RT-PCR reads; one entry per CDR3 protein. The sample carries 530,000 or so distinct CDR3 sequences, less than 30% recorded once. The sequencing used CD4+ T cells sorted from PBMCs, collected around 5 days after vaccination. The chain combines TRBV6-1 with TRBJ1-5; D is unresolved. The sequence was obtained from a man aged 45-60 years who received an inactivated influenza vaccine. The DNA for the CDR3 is TGTGCCAGCAGTGAAGTTCCGTTACGACATCAGCCCCAGCATTTT. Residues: CASSEVPLRHQPQHF.